Below, 9 T cell receptor beta chains from the same sample are listed, as sequenced in a study of tissue T cells after allogeneic stem cell transplantation. Measured with immunoSEQ multiplex PCR; TCRdb has only the in-frame clones, and not every one. Here the sample spans tens of thousands of clones, 73% being singletons. Source material: sorted cells pooled from one or two spleens. These receptors were obtained from a pool of C57BL/6 mice in good health.

With respect to this clone: Each gene name is a mouse one. CDR3 amino acids: CASGDGGQFYNSPLYF. The sequenced part of the CDR3 DNA is TGTGCCAGCGGTGATGGAGGACAATTCTATAATTCGCCCCTCTAC. The genes are TRBV13-2 and TRBJ1-6, with a weak D call TRBD1 (5 bases). The read finishes 1 residue shy of the CDR3 end, and the germline J gene is used to complete it. TRBJ1-6 is identified as an open reading frame with a role that is uncertain. Germline V gives CDR1 NNHNN, CDR2 SYGAGS (reference sequence). V was pared by 0 bases and J by 3 bases, with 10 bases between. There are 16 residues in the CDR3.

With regard to this clone: Each gene name is a mouse one. The CDR3 end lies 1 residue beyond the end of the read and is filled in from the germline J gene. V and J are TRBV3 and TRBJ2-7, with 7 positions matching TRBD1. The CDR3 sequence is 13 residues long. Germline V CDR1 and CDR2: SNHLY, FYNGKV (reference sequence). Trimming cost V 6 bases and J 4 bases; bases outside gene matches: 6. This CDR3 reads CASSIGTVYEQYF. Incomplete CDR3 DNA: TGTGCCAGCAGTATCGGGACAGTATATGAACAGTAC.

As to this clone: The gene names given are mouse names. The read gets to within 1 residue of the CDR3 end, and the germline J gene fills in the rest. The chain combines TRBV15 with TRBJ2-7, with D perhaps TRBD2 (6 bases). The length of the CDR3 is 15 residues. Trimming removed 5 bases at V and 0 bases at J, with 14 bases between. Germline V gene sequence: CDR1 SGHND, CDR2 FRSKSL. The CDR3 here is CASSIQLGSSYEQYF. Incomplete CDR3 DNA: TGTGCCAGCAGTATCCAGCTGGGGAGCTCCTATGAACAGTAC. Full variable domain (remainder filled in from reference TRBV15 and TRBJ2-7): DAGVTQTPRHEVAEKGQTIILKCEPVSGHNDLFWYRQTKIQGLELLSYFRSKSLMEDGGAFKDRFKAEMLNSSFSTLKIQPTEPKDSAVYLCASSIQLGSSYEQYFGPGTRLTVL.

Turning to this clone: Gene and germline names: mouse. The read ends 1 residue early relative to the CDR3; the germline J gene fills the gap. The V and J genes are TRBV20 and TRBJ2-2; the match to TRBD1 covers 9 bases. V was clipped by 1 base and J by 3 bases; unmatched bases: 0. Germline V gene data show CDR1 as GFQATS and CDR2 as STVNSAI. The CDR3 sequence is 14 residues long. CDR3 in amino acids: CGARGTGDTGQLYF. The covered CDR3 bases are TGTGGTGCTAGGGGGACAGGGGACACCGGGCAGCTCTAC. The full variable domain, completed using reference TRBV20 and TRBJ2-2, is GALVYQYPRRTICKSGTSMRMECQAVGFQATSVAWYRQSPQKTFELIALSTVNSAIKYEQNFTQEKFPISHPNLSFSSMTVLNAYLEDRGLYLCGARGTGDTGQLYFGEGSKLTVL.

About this clone itself: The gene names here belong to mouse. Sequencing ends 1 residue short of the CDR3 end; the germline J gene provides the rest. V and J are TRBV14 and TRBJ1-3; possible D gene TRBD1, 5 bases. CDR1 is SGHDT, CDR2 FRDEAV, per germline. V lost 1 base and J 4 bases, leaving 9 bases between the germline ends. The CDR3 is made up of 14 amino acids. The part of the CDR3 DNA that was read is TGTGCCAGCAGTTTCGTAGGGGACGGAAATACGCTCTAT. This encodes CASSFVGDGNTLY. In full, the CDR3 reads CASSFVGDGNTLYF.

With regard to this clone: Gene names refer to mouse genes. The CDR3 is cut off 1 residue early in the read; its end comes from the germline J gene. The V call is TRBV26, the J call TRBJ1-3, with 7 bases matching TRBD1. The germline CDR1 and CDR2 sequences are KGHPV and FQNQEV (reference sequence). This CDR3 region has 13 residues. The V segment lost 6 bases and the J segment 1 base; nucleotides outside the gene matches: 0. Partial CDR3 DNA: TGTGCCAGCAGGGGACAGTCTGGAAATACGCTCTAT. Its protein is CASRGQSGNTLY. The whole CDR3 region reads CASRGQSGNTLYF.

About this clone itself: Each gene name is a mouse one. The read halts 1 residue ahead of the CDR3 end, with the missing end drawn from the germline J gene. The gene calls are TRBV3 and TRBJ2-7; D is perhaps TRBD1 or TRBD2 (5 bases each). CDR1 SNHLY and CDR2 FYNGKV come from the germline V gene (reference sequence). CDR3 length: 15 amino acids. Trimming cost V 0 bases and J 4 bases, with 13 bases left between them. The CDR3 DNA, read in part, is TGTGCCAGCAGCTTAGCGCTAAGGGGCAGGTATGAACAGTAC. Protein product: CASSLALRGRYEQY. The full CDR3 protein is CASSLALRGRYEQYF.

This clone was picked up a small number of times. Gene names and germline refer to mouse. The CDR3 goes on 1 residue after the read ends, and that part is filled in from the germline J gene. The V gene is TRBV12-1, the J gene TRBJ2-7, with TRBD2 matching over 7 bases. This CDR3 contains 15 residues. J lost 0 bases, V lost 2 bases, and 6 bases had no gene match. Germline V gene data show CDR1 as SGHSN and CDR2 as HYEKVE. CDR3 DNA (partial): TGTGCCAGCTCTCCTCGCTGGGGGAGCTCCTATGAACAGTAC. It specifies CASSPRWGSSYEQY. The full CDR3 is CASSPRWGSSYEQYF.

This clone occurred a few times. Gene names are mouse gene names. The read stops 1 residue short of the end of the CDR3; the missing end is completed from the germline J gene. The V and J genes are TRBV2 and TRBJ2-7, with 10 bases identical to TRBD2. Trimming at V came to 0 bases and at J to 4 bases, leaving 3 bases not matched to a gene. The CDR3 has 15 amino acids. The germline V gene has CDR1 LGHNA and CDR2 YSYQKL. CDR3 sequence reads: CASSQELGGPYEQYF. Partial CDR3 DNA: TGTGCCAGCAGCCAAGAGCTGGGGGGGCCTTATGAACAGTAC.